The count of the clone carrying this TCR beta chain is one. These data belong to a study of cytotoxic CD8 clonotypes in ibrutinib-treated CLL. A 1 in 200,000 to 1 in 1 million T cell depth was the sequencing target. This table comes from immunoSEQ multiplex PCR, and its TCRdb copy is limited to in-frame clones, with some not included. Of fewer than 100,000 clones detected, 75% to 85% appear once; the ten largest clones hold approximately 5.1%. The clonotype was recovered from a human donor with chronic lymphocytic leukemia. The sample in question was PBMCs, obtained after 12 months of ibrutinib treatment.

CDR3: CAWSVNFASGQPQHF. The CDR3 bases are TGTGCCTGGAGTGTAAATTTTGCCTCGGGACAGCCCCAGCATTTT. The chain is built from TRBV30 and TRBJ1-5; the D is unclear. The germline CDR1 and CDR2 sequences are GTSNPN and SVGIG (reference sequence). The V end was cut by 0 bases, the J end by 7 bases, with 16 bases between. This CDR3 comprises 15 residues.